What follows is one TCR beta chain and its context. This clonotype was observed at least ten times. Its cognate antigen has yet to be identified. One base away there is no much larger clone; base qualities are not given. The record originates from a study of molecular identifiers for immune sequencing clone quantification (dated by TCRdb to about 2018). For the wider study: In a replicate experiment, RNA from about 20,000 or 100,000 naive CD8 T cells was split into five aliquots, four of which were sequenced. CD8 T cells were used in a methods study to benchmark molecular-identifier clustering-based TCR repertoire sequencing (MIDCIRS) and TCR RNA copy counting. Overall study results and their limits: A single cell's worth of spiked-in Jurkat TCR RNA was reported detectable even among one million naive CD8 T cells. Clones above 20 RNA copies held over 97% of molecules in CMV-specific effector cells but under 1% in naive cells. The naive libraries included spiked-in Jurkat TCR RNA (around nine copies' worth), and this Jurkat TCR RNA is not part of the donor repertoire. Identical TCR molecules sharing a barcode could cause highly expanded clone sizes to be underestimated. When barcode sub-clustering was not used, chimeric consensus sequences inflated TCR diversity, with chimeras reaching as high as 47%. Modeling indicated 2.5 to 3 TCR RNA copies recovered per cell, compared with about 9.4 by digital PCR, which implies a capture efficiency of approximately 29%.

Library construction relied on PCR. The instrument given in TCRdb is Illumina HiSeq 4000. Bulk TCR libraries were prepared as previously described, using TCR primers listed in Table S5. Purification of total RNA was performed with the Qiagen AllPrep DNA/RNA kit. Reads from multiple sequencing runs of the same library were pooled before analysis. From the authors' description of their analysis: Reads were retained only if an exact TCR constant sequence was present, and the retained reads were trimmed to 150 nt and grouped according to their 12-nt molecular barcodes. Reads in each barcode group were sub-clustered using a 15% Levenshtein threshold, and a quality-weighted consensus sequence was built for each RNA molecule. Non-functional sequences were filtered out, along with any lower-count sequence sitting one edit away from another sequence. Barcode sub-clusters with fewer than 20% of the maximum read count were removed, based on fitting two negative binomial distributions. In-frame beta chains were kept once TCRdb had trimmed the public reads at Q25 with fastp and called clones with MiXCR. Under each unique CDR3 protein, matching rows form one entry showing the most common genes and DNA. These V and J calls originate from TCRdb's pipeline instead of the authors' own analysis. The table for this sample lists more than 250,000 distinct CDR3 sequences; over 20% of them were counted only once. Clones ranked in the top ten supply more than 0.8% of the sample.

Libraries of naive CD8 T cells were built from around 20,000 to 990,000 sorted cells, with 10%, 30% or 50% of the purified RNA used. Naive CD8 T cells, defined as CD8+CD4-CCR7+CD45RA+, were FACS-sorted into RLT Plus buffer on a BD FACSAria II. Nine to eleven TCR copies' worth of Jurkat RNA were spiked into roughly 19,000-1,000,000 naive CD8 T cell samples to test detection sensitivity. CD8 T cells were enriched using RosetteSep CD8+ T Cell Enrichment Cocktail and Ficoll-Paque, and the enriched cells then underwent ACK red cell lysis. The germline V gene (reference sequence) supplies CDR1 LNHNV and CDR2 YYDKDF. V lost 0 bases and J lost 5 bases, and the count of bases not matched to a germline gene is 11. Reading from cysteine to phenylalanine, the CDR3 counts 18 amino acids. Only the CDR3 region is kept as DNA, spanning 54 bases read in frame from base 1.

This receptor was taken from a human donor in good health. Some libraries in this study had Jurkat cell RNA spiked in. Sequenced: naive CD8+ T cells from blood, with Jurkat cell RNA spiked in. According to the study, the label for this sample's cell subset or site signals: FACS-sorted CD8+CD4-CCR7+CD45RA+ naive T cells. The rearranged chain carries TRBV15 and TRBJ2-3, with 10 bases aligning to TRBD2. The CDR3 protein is CATSRDRASGSGIDTQYF. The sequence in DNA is TGTGCCACCAGCAGAGATCGGGCTAGCGGGAGTGGGATAGATACGCAGTATTTT.